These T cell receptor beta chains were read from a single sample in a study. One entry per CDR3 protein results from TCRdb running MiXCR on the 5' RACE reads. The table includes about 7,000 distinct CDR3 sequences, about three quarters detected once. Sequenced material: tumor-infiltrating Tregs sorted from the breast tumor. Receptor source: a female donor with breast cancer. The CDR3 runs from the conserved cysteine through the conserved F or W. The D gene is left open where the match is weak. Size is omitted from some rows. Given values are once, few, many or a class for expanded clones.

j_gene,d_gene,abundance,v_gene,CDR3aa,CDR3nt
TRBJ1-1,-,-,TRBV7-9,CASSSSGGATEAFF,TGTGCCAGCAGCTCAAGCGGGGGCGCCACTGAAGCTTTCTTT
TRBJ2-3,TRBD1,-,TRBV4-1,CASSQDVQGDSTDTQYF,TGCGCCAGCAGCCAAGATGTCCAGGGGGATAGCACAGATACGCAGTATTTT
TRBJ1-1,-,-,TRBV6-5,CASSTGNPNTEAFF,TGTGCCAGCAGTACAGGGAATCCGAACACTGAAGCTTTCTTT
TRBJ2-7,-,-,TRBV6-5,CASSYSVRGYEQYF,TGTGCCAGCAGTTACTCTGTCCGGGGCTACGAGCAGTACTTC
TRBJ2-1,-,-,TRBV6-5,CASTVGGAGDNEQFF,TGTGCCAGCACCGTGGGGGGCGCGGGCGACAATGAGCAGTTCTTC
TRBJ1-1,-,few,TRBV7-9,CASNWAREDTEAFF,TGTGCCAGCAATTGGGCCAGGGAGGACACTGAAGCTTTCTTT
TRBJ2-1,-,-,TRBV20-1,CSVQQGRDEQFF,TGCAGTGTACAACAGGGAAGGGATGAGCAGTTCTTC
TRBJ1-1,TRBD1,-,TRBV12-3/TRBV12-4,CASSPQGGLTEAFF,TGTGCCAGCAGTCCCCAGGGGGGGCTCACTGAAGCTTTCTTT
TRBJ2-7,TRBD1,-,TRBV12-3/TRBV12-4,CASSPSGQGLYEQYF,TGTGCCAGCAGTCCCTCGGGACAGGGACTCTACGAGCAGTACTTC
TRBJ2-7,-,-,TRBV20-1,CSARQDVYEQYF,TGCAGTGCTAGACAGGACGTCTACGAGCAGTACTTC
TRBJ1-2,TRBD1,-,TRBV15,CATSTRDRGRYGYTF,TGTGCCACCAGCACCCGGGACAGGGGCCGATATGGCTACACCTTC
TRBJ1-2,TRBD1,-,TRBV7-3,CASSLTGQQAGNYGYTF,TGTGCCAGCAGCTTAACGGGACAGCAGGCTGGAAACTATGGCTACACCTTC
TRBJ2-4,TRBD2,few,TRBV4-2,CASSQVSGGTSGRSVKNIQYF,TGTGCCAGCAGCCAAGTATCTGGGGGGACTAGCGGGAGATCGGTAAAAAACATTCAGTACTTC
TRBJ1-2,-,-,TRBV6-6,CASRPQGYGYTF,TGTGCCAGCAGACCACAGGGCTATGGCTACACCTTC
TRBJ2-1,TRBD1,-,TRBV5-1,CASSVGQGSYNEQFF,TGCGCCAGCAGCGTGGGACAGGGTTCCTACAATGAGCAGTTCTTC
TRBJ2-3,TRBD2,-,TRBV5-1,CVSSLGLASTDTQYF,TGCGTCAGCAGCCTTGGACTAGCGAGCACAGATACGCAGTATTTT
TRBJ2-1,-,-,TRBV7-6,CASSITGGESHEQFF,TGTGCCAGCAGCATAACGGGGGGCGAGTCCCATGAGCAGTTCTTC
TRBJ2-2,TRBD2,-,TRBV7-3,CASSLGGTGELFF,TGTGCCAGCAGCCTGGGGGGGACCGGGGAGCTGTTTTTT
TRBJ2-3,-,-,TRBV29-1,CSARPRMEDTQYF,TGCAGCGCGCGCCCCCGGATGGAGGATACGCAGTATTTT
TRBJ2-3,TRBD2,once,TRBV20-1,CSADGGLAGAEDTQYF,TGCAGTGCTGACGGGGGACTAGCGGGAGCCGAAGATACGCAGTATTTT
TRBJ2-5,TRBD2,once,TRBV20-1,CSAGLVGETQYF,TGCAGTGCTGGACTAGTGGGAGAGACCCAGTACTTC
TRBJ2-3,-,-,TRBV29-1,CSVGVSTDTQYF,TGCAGCGTTGGGGTGAGCACAGATACGCAGTATTTT
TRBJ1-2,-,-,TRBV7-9,CASSLKGGHENGYTF,TGTGCCAGCAGCTTAAAGGGCGGGCACGAGAATGGCTACACCTTC
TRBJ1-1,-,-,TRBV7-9,CASSPNGRMNTEAFF,TGTGCCAGCAGCCCAAATGGGAGAATGAACACTGAAGCTTTCTTT
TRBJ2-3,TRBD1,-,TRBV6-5,CATRGTGVDTQYF,TGTGCCACCCGGGGGACAGGGGTAGATACGCAGTATTTT
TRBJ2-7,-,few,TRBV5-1,CASSLVGVNYEQYF,TGCGCCAGCAGCTTGGTCGGGGTAAACTACGAGCAGTACTTC
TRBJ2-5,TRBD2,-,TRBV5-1,CASSLAGAGGEETQYF,TGCGCCAGCAGCTTGGCCGGAGCGGGGGGTGAGGAGACCCAGTACTTC
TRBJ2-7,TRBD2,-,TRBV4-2,CASSQGASSGTYEQYF,TGTGCCAGCAGCCAAGGCGCCTCTAGCGGCACCTACGAGCAGTACTTC
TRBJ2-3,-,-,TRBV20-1,CSATGAGPAVYSTDTQYF,TGCAGTGCCACCGGTGCGGGACCAGCGGTCTATAGCACAGATACGCAGTATTTT
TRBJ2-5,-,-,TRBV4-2,CASSPVAGETQYF,TGTGCCTCGAGCCCCGTAGCAGGAGAGACCCAGTACTTC
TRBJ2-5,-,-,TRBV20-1,CSARGPSSGETQYF,TGCAGTGCTAGAGGTCCTAGCAGCGGGGAGACCCAGTACTTC
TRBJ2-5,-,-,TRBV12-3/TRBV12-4,CASSLMETQYF,TGTGCCAGCAGTTTAATGGAGACCCAGTACTTC
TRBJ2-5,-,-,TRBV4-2,CASSQDGVMEETQYF,TGTGCCAGCAGCCAGGACGGAGTAATGGAAGAGACCCAGTACTTC
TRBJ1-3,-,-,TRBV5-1,CASSSSVSSGNTIYF,TGCGCCAGCAGCAGCTCCGTCAGCTCTGGAAACACCATATATTTT
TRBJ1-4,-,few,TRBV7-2,CASSLVFGKLFF,TGTGCCAGCAGCTTAGTTTTCGGAAAACTGTTTTTT
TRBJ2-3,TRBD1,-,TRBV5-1,CASSSGGQGSTDTQYF,TGCGCCAGCAGCTCTGGGGGACAGGGCAGCACAGATACGCAGTATTTT
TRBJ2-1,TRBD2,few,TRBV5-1,CASRKSGGPNNEQFF,TGCGCCAGCAGAAAATCGGGGGGGCCCAACAATGAGCAGTTCTTC
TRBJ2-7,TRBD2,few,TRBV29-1,CSVGGRSNEQYF,TGCAGCGTTGGCGGGAGGTCAAACGAGCAGTACTTC
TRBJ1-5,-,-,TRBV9,CASSLTGYSNQPQHF,TGTGCCAGCAGCCTAACAGGGTATAGCAATCAGCCCCAGCATTTT
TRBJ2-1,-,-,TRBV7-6,CASSLDGGADEQFF,TGTGCCAGCAGCTTAGATGGGGGGGCCGATGAGCAGTTCTTC
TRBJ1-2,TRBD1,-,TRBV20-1,CSADETGTGYGYTF,TGCAGTGCTGACGAAACAGGGACAGGCTATGGCTACACCTTC
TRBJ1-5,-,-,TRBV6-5,CASKAGQNSNQPQHF,TGTGCCAGCAAAGCAGGACAGAATAGCAATCAGCCCCAGCATTTT
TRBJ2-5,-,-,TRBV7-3,CASSPTRGIDETQYF,TGTGCCAGCAGCCCCACCCGGGGCATTGATGAGACCCAGTACTTC
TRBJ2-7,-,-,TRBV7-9,CASSTSLLGSYEQYF,TGTGCCAGCAGCACGAGCTTATTAGGATCCTACGAGCAGTACTTC
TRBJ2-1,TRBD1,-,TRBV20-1,CSARDTGTVTNEQFF,TGCAGTGCTAGGGATACCGGGACAGTCACCAATGAGCAGTTCTTC
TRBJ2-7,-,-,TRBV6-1,CASSENRYYEQYF,TGTGCCAGCAGTGAGAACAGATATTACGAGCAGTACTTC
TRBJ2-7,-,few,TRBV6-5,CASCSLYDPYEQYF,TGTGCCAGCTGTTCCCTGTACGATCCCTACGAGCAGTACTTC
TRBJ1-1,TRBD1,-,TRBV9,CASSPQGGTEAFF,TGTGCCAGCAGCCCCCAGGGGGGCACTGAAGCTTTCTTT
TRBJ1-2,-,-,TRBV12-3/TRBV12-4,CASSYTGRANYGYTF,TGTGCCAGCAGTTACACAGGGAGAGCTAACTATGGCTACACCTTC
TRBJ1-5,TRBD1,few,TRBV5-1,CASSSGTGNQPQHF,TGCGCCAGCAGCTCCGGGACAGGTAATCAGCCCCAGCATTTT
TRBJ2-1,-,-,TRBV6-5,CASSYGRYNEQFF,TGTGCCAGCAGTTACGGTCGTTACAATGAGCAGTTCTTC
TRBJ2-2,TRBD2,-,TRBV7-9,CASSFDSGRTGELFF,TGTGCCAGCAGCTTTGATAGCGGGAGGACCGGGGAGCTGTTTTTT
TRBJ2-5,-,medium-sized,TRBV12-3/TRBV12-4,CASSLAAQETQYF,TGTGCCAGCAGTTTAGCAGCCCAAGAGACCCAGTACTTC
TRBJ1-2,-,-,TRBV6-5,CASSYRGARANYGYTF,TGTGCCAGCAGTTATCGCGGGGCCCGAGCTAACTATGGCTACACCTTC